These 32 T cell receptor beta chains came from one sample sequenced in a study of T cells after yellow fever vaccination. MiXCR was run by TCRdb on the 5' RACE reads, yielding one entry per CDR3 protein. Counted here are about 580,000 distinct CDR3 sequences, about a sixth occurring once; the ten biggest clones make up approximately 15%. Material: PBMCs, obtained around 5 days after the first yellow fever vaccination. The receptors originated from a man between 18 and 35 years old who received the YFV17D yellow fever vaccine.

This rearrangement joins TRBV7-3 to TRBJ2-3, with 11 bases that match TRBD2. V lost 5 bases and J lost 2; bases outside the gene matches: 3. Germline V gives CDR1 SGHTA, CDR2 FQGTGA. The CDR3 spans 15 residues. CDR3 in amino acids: CASSRGLADTDTQYF. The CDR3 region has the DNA TGTGCCAGCAGCCGGGGACTAGCGGACACAGATACGCAGTATTTT.

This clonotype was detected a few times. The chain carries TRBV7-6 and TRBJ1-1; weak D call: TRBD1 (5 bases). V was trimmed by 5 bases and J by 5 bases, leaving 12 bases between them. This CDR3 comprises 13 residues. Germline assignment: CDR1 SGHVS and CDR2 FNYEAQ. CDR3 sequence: CASSTQPGTEAFF. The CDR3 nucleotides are TGTGCCAGCAGCACCCAACCAGGGACTGAAGCTTTCTTT. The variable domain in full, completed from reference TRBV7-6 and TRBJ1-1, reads GAGVSQSPRYKVTKRGQDVALRCDPISGHVSLYWYRQALGQGPEFLTYFNYEAQQDKSGLPNDRFSAERPEGSISTLTIQRTEQRDSAMYRCASSTQPGTEAFFGQGTRLTVV.

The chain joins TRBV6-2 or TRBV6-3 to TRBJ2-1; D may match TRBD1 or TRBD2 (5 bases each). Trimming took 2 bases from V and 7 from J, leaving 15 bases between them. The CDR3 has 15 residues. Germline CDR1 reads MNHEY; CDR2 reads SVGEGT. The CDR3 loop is CASSYARGRGNEQFF. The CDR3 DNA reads TGTGCCAGCAGTTACGCTCGGGGCCGAGGAAATGAGCAGTTCTTC.

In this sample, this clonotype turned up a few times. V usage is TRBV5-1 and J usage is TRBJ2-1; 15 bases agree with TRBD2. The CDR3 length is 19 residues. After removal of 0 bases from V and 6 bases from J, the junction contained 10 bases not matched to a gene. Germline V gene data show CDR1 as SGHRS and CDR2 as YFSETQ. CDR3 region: CASSLEGLAGGLFGNEQFF. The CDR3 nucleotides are TGCGCCAGCAGCTTGGAAGGACTAGCGGGGGGGCTGTTCGGCAATGAGCAGTTCTTC.

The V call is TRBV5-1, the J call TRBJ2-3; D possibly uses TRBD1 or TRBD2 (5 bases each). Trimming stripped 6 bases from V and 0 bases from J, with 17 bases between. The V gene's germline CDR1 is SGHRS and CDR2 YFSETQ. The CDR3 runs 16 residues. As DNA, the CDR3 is TGCGCCAGCACCAGGAGGCAGGGTGGAAGCACAGATACGCAGTATTTT. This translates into CASTRRQGGSTDTQYF.

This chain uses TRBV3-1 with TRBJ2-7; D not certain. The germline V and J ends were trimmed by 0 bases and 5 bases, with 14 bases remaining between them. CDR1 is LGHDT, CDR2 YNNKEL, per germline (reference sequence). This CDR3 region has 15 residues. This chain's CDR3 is CASSQDGRLMDEQYF. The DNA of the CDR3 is TGTGCCAGCAGCCAAGACGGCAGGTTGATGGACGAGCAGTACTTC.

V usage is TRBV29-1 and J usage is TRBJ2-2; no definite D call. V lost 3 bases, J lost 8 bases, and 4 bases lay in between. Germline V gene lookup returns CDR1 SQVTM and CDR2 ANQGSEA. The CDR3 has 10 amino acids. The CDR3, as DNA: TGCAGCGTTGAGTCAGGGGAGCTGTTTTTT. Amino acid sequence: CSVESGELFF.

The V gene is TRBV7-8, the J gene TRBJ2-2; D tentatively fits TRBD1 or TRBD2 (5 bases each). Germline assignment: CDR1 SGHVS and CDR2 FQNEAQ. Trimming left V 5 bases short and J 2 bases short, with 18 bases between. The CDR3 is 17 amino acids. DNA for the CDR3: TGTGCCAGCAGCCGATTCGGGGCAGGGATAAACACCGGGGAGCTGTTTTTT. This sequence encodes CASSRFGAGINTGELFF.

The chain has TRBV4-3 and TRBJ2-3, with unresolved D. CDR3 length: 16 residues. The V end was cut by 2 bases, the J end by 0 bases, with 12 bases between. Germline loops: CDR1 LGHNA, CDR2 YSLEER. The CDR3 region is CASSQHTSPSTDTQYF. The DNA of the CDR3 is TGCGCCAGCAGCCAACATACGAGTCCTAGCACAGATACGCAGTATTTT.

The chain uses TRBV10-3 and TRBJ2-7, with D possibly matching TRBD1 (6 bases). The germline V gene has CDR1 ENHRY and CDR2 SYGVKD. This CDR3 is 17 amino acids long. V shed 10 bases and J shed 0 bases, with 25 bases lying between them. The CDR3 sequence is CATRPYSDRSNSYEQYV. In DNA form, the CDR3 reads TGTGCCACCCGACCTTACTCAGACAGGTCTAACTCCTACGAGCAGTACGTC.

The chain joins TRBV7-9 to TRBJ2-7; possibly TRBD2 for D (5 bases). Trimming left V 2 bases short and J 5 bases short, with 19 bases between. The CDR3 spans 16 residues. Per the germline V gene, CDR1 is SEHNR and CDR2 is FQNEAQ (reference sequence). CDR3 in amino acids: CASSLLGALSRDEQYF. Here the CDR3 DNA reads TGTGCCAGCAGCTTATTGGGAGCCCTAAGTCGCGACGAGCAGTACTTC. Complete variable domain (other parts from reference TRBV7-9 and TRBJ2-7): DTGVSQNPRHKITKRGQNVTFRCDPISEHNRLYWYRQTLGQGPEFLTYFQNEAQLEKSRLLSDRFSAERPKGSFSTLEIQRTEQGDSAMYLCASSLLGALSRDEQYFGPGTRLTVT.

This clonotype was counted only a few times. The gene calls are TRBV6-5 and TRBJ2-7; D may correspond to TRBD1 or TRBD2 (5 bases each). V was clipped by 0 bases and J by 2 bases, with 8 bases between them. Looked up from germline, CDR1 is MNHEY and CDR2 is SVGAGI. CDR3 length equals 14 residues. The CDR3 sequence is CASSYSRGAYEQYF. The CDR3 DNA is TGTGCCAGCAGTTACTCGAGGGGAGCCTACGAGCAGTACTTC.

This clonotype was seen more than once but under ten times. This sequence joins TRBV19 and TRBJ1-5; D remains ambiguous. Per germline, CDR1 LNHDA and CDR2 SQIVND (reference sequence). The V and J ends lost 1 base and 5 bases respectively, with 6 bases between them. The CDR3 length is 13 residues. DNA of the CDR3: TGTGCCAGTAGTATAGTGGGGTATCAGCCCCAGCATTTT. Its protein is CASSIVGYQPQHF.

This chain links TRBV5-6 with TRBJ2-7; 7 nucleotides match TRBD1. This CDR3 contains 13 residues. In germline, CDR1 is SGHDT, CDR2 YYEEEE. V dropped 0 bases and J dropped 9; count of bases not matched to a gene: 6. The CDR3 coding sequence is TGTGCCAGCAGCTTGGCCGAGGGGGCCTGGCAGTACGTC. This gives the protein CASSLAEGAWQYV.

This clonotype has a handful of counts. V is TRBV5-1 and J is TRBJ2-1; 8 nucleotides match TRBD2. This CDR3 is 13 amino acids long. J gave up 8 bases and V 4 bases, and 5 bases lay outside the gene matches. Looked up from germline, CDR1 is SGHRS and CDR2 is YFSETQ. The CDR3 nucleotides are TGCGCCAGCAGCCCCGGGGGGGGGGATGAGCAGTTCTTC. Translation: CASSPGGGDEQFF.

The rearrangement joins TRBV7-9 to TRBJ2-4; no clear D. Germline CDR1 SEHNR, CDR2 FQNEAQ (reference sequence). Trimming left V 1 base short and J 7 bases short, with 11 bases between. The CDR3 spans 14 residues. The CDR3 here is CASSLEVNWNIQYF. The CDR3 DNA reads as TGTGCCAGCAGCTTAGAGGTCAACTGGAACATTCAGTACTTC. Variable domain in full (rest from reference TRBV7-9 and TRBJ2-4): DTGVSQNPRHKITKRGQNVTFRCDPISEHNRLYWYRQTLGQGPEFLTYFQNEAQLEKSRLLSDRFSAERPKGSFSTLEIQRTEQGDSAMYLCASSLEVNWNIQYFGAGTRLSVL.

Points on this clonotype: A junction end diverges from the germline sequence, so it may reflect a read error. The CDR3 DNA follows: TGCGCCAGCAACTTGGGACCCCCCAAAGAGACCCAGTACTTC. This translates into CASNLGPPKETQYF. The V and J genes are TRBV5-1 and TRBJ2-5; perhaps D is TRBD1 or TRBD2 (5 bases each). CDR3 length equals 14 residues. CDR1 and CDR2 (germline): SGHRS, YFSETQ. The complete variable domain, with remaining parts taken from reference TRBV5-1 and TRBJ2-5, reads KAGVTQTPRYLIKTRGQQVTLSCSPISGHRSVSWYQQTPGQGLQFLFEYFSETQRNKGNFPGRFSGRQFSNSRSEMNVSTLELGDSALYLCASNLGPPKETQYFGPGTRLLVL.

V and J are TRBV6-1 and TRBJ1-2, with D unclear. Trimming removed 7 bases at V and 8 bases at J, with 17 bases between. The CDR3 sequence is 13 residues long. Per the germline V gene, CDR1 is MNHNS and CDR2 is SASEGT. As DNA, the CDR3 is TGTGCCAGCAAAGGCAGTGGGGTCAGGGGCTACACCTTC. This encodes CASKGSGVRGYTF.

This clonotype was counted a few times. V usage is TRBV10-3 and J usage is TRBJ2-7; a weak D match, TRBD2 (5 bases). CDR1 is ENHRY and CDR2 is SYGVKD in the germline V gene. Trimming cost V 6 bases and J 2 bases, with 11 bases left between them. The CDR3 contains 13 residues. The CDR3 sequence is CAISRGSTYEQYF. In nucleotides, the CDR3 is TGTGCCATCAGCCGGGGATCAACCTACGAGCAGTACTTC.

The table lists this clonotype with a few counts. CDR3 bases: TGTGCCAGCAGCTTATCTGGGGTGACTAATTCACCCCTCCACTTT. Translation: CASSLSGVTNSPLHF. This chain connects TRBV7-2 to TRBJ1-6; D not certain. V lost 2 bases, J lost 6 bases, and 11 bases lay in between. Germline CDR1 SGHTA, CDR2 FQGNSA. This CDR3 has 15 residues.

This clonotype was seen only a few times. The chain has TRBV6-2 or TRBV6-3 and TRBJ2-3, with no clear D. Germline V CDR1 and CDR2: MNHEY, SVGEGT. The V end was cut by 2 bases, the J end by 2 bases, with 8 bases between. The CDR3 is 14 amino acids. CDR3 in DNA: TGTGCCAGCAGTTACACCTCTGACACAGATACGCAGTATTTT. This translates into CASSYTSDTDTQYF.

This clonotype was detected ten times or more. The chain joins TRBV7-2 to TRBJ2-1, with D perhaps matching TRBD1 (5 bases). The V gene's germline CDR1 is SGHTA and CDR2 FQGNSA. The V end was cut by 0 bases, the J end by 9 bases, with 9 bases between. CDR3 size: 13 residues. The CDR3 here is CASSLASQGEQFF. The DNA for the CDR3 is TGTGCCAGCAGCTTAGCTAGTCAGGGTGAGCAGTTCTTC.

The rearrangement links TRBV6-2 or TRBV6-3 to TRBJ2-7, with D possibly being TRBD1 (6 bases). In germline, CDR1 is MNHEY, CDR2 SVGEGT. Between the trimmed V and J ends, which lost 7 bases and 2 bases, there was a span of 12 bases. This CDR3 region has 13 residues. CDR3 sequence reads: CASNQDSPYEQYF. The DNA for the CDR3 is TGTGCCAGCAACCAGGACAGCCCCTACGAGCAGTACTTC.

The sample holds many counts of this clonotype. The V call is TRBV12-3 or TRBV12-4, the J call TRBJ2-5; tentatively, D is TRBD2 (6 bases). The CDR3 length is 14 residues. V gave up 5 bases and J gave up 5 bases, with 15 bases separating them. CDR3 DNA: TGTGCCAGCAGTCCGGGGCGGGGCTGGGAGACCCAGTACTTC. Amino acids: CASSPGRGWETQYF.

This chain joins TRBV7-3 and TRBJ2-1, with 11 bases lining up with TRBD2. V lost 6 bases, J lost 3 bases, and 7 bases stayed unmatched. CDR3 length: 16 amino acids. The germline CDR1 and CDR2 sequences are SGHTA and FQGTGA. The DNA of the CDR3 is TGTGCCAGCAGTACTGACCTAGCGGGGGGCTACAATGAGCAGTTCTTC. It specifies CASSTDLAGGYNEQFF.

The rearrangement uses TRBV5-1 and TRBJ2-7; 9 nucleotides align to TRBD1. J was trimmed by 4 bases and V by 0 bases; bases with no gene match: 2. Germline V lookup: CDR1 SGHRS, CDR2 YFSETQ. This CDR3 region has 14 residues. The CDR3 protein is CASSLAGTGYEQYF. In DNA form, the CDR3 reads TGCGCCAGCAGCTTGGCCGGGACAGGGTACGAGCAGTACTTC.

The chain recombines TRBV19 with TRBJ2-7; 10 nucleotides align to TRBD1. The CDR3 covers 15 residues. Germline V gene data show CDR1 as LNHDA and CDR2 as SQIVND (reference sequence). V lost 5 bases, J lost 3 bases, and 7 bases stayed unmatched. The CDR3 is CASSLGTGASYEQYF. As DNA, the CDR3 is TGTGCCAGTAGTCTAGGGACAGGGGCCAGCTACGAGCAGTACTTC.

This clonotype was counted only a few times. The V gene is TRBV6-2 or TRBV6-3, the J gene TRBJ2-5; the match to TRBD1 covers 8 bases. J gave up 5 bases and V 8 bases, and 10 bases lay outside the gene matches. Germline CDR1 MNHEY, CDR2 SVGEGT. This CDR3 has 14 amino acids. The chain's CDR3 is CASATTGVSETQYF. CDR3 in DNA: TGTGCCAGCGCGACGACAGGGGTATCGGAGACCCAGTACTTC.

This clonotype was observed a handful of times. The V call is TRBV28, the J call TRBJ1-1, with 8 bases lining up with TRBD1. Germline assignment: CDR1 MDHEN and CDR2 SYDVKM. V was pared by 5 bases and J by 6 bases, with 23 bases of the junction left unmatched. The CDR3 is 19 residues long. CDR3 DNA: TGTGCCAGCAGTCCGCCAAGGACCCTCGGACAGGGAGGGGGATCTGAAGCTTTCTTT. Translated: CASSPPRTLGQGGGSEAFF.

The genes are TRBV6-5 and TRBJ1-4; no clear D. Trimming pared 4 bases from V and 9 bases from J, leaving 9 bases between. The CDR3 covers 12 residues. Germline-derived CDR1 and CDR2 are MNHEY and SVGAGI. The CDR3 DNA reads TGTGCCAGCAGTTCTCCCGGGAAAAAACTGTTTTTT. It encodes CASSSPGKKLFF.

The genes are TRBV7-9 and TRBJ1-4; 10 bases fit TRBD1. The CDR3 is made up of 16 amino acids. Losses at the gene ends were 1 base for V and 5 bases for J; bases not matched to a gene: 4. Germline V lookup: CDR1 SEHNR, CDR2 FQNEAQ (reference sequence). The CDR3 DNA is TGTGCCAGCAGCTTAGGGGACAGGGGTTCGAATGAAAAACTGTTTTTT. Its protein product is CASSLGDRGSNEKLFF.

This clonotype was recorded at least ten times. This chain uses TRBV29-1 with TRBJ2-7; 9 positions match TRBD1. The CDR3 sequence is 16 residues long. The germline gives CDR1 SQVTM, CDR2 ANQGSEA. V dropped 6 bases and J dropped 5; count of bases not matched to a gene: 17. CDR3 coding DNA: TGCAGCGTCCGGGGTTTGATAGGGGGACAGGGCCACGAGCAGTACTTC. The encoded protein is CSVRGLIGGQGHEQYF.